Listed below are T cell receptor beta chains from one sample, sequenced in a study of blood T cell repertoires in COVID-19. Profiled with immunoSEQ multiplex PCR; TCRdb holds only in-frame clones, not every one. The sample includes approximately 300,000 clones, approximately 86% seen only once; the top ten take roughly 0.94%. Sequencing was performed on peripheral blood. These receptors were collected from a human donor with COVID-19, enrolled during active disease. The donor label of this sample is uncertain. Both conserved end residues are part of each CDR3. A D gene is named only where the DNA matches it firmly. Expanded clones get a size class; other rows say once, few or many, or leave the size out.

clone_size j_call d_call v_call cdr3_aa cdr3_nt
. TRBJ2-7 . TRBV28 CASSLWSFAGSYEQYF TGTGCCAGCAGTTTATGGTCATTTGCAGGCTCCTACGAGCAGTACTTC
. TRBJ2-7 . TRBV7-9 CASSLDSYSYEQYF TGTGCCAGCAGCTTGGACAGCTACTCCTACGAGCAGTACTTC
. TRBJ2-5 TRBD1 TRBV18 CASSPLMGQGVQTQYF TGTGCCAGCTCACCACTAATGGGACAGGGGGTGCAGACCCAGTACTTC
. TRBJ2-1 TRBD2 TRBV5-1 CASYTSVEDEQFF TGCGCCAGCTACACTAGCGTGGAGGATGAGCAGTTCTTC
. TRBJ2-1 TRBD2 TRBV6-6 CASSLSSGYNEQFF TGTGCCAGCAGCCTCTCTAGCGGTTACAATGAGCAGTTCTTC
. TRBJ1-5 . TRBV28 CASSRRGRYQPQHF TGTGCCAGCAGCCGTCGTGGGAGGTATCAGCCCCAGCATTTT
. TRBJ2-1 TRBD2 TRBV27 CASSFTSGNYNEQFF TGTGCCAGCAGTTTCACTAGCGGGAATTACAATGAGCAGTTCTTC
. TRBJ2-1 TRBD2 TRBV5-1 CASSLALGAGEDSSYNEQFF TGCGCCAGCAGCTTGGCCTTAGGGGCGGGAGAGGACTCCTCCTACAATGAGCAGTTCTTC
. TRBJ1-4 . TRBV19 CASSIPGGARTNEKLFF TGTGCCAGTAGTATCCCGGGGGGGGCGCGAACTAATGAAAAACTGTTTTTT
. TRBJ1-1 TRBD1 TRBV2 CASRTPFGTGKLYTEAFF TGTGCCAGCAGAACTCCTTTCGGGACAGGGAAGTTATACACTGAAGCTTTCTTT
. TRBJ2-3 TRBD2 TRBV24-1 CATSDPAGNTQYF TGTGCCACCAGTGACCCAGCGGGGAATACGCAGTATTTT
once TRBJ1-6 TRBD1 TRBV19 CASSMDRPNSPLHF TGTGCCAGTAGTATGGACAGGCCCAATTCACCCCTCCACTTT
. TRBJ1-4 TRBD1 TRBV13 CASSSSGGDEKLFF TGTGCCAGCAGCTCCTCAGGGGGCGATGAAAAACTGTTTTTT
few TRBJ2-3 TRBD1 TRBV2 CASSVRGRGDTQYF TGTGCCAGCAGTGTCAGGGGGCGCGGAGATACGCAGTATTTT
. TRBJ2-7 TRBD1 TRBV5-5 CASSTAGTGFPYEQYF TGTGCCAGCAGCACGGCCGGGACAGGGTTCCCCTACGAGCAGTACTTC
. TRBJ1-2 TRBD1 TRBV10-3 CAIRDPGQGDYGYTF TGTGCCATCAGAGATCCGGGACAGGGGGACTATGGCTACACCTTC
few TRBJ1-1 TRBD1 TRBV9 CASSVMTGGTEAFF TGTGCCAGCAGCGTAATGACAGGGGGCACTGAAGCTTTCTTT
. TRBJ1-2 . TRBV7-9 CASSQGDGYTF TGTGCCAGCAGTCAAGGGGATGGCTACACCTTC
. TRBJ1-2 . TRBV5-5 CASSLDRVHYGYTF TGTGCCAGCAGCTTGGACAGAGTCCACTATGGCTACACCTTC
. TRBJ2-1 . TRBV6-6 CASSYNDINEQFF TGTGCCAGCAGTTACAACGACATCAATGAGCAGTTCTTC
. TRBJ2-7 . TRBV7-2 CASSPALVSYEQYF TGTGCCAGCAGCCCTGCGTTAGTCTCCTACGAGCAGTACTTC
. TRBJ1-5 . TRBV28 CASNLRLGSNQPQHF TGTGCCAGCAACTTAAGACTTGGGAGCAATCAGCCCCAGCATTTT
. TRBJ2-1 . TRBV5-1 CASSLQEGSNEQFF TGCGCCAGCAGCTTGCAAGAGGGATCGAATGAGCAGTTCTTC
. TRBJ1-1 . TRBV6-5 CASSYLTETNTEAFF TGTGCCAGCAGTTACTTGACAGAAACGAACACTGAAGCTTTCTTT